Presented here are 26 T cell receptor beta chains from one specimen sequenced in a study of T cells in Graves' hyperthyroidism and ophthalmopathy. The source material, RNA transcripts, was used to amplify TCR beta CDR3 regions. During a first-round RT-PCR of the TCR CDR3, the HTBI primer set was used. Via MiXCR, TCRdb re-called the multiplex PCR reads, giving one row per CDR3 protein. The sample lists more than 350,000 distinct CDR3 sequences; around 15% were seen once. Sequenced input: blood. These receptor sequences come from an older woman with Graves' ophthalmopathy.

This clonotype has more than one count but fewer than ten. The chain combines TRBV5-1 with TRBJ2-1; 7 nucleotides agree with TRBD2. V shed 4 bases, J shed 5 bases, and the junction held 12 bases outside the gene matches. CDR1 and CDR2 from the germline V gene are SGHRS and YFSETQ. The CDR3 spans 16 residues. CDR3 residues: CASSPIPSGANNEQFF. In DNA, the CDR3 is TGCGCCAGCAGCCCAATCCCTAGCGGAGCCAACAATGAGCAGTTCTTC.

This clonotype was seen ten or more times. V gene TRBV28 combines with J gene TRBJ2-5; D is undetermined. V was cut by 4 bases and J by 7 bases, with 22 bases left in between. The germline CDR1 and CDR2 sequences are MDHEN and SYDVKM. The CDR3 spans 16 residues. CDR3 DNA: TGTGCCAGCAGTTATTTCCTCCCTGGCCCAGCAGGGACCCAGTACTTC. Translation: CASSYFLPGPAGTQYF.

The sample holds many counts of this clonotype. The rearrangement joins TRBV28 to TRBJ2-3; 9 bases line up with TRBD2. V dropped 2 bases and J dropped 2; count of bases not matched to a gene: 8. The CDR3 contains 17 residues. From germline, CDR1 is MDHEN and CDR2 SYDVKM. The CDR3 region is CASSLGLAGQTTDTQYF. The DNA for the CDR3 is TGTGCCAGCAGTTTAGGCCTAGCGGGGCAAACCACAGATACGCAGTATTTT.

This clonotype has just a few counts. The chain uses TRBV6-6 and TRBJ2-1; D unresolved. This CDR3 region has 16 residues. Germline CDR1 is MNHNY and CDR2 is SVGAGI (reference sequence). The ends were cut back, 0 bases at V and 6 bases at J, with 15 bases in the middle. DNA of the CDR3: TGTGCCAGCAGTTACTCGATTGGTGGGAACTCCAATGAGCAGTTCTTC. Translating it yields CASSYSIGGNSNEQFF.

This clonotype was counted ten times or more. The rearrangement joins TRBV10-3 to TRBJ1-1; perhaps TRBD1 as D (5 bases). Trimming shortened V by 9 bases and J by 10 bases, and 21 bases separated the two germline ends. The CDR3 spans 13 residues. Germline CDR1 reads ENHRY; CDR2 reads SYGVKD. The DNA for the CDR3 is TGTGCCATTCGAAGGGACCCCGAACTGGGAGCTTTCTTT. Protein sequence: CAIRRDPELGAFF.

This clonotype appeared many times. The gene calls are TRBV30 and TRBJ2-4; no reliable D call. Trimming stripped 3 bases from V and 3 bases from J, with 12 bases between. Germline-derived CDR1 and CDR2 are GTSNPN and SVGIG (reference sequence). The CDR3 is made up of 14 amino acids. CDR3 sequence reads: CAWRAPQDKNIQYF. Written as DNA, the CDR3 is TGTGCCTGGAGAGCCCCCCAGGACAAAAACATTCAGTACTTC.

This clonotype showed up many times. This rearrangement joins TRBV19 to TRBJ1-6; 7 bases fit TRBD1. The CDR3 sequence is 14 residues long. The V segment lost 10 bases and the J segment 7 bases; nucleotides outside the gene matches: 10. The V gene's germline CDR1 is LNHDA and CDR2 SQIVND (reference sequence). The chain's CDR3 is CATRLGTENSPLHF. The DNA for the CDR3 is TGTGCCACCCGCCTCGGGACAGAGAATTCACCCCTCCACTTT.

This clonotype occurred many times. J is TRBJ1-1 and V is TRBV20-1, with a weak D call TRBD1 (5 bases). The CDR3 is 13 residues long. V gave up 3 bases and J gave up 4 bases, with 12 bases separating them. CDR1 is DFQATT and CDR2 is SNEGSKA in the germline V gene (reference sequence). CDR3 coding DNA: TGCAGTGCTAGGTCCCAGGGAAGCACTGAAGCTTTCTTT. Amino acid sequence: CSARSQGSTEAFF.

This clonotype showed up many times. This chain links TRBV2 with TRBJ2-1; 11 bases are a match to TRBD2. Per germline, CDR1 SNHLY and CDR2 FYNNEI. After removal of 0 bases from V and 6 bases from J, the junction contained 7 bases not matched to a gene. This CDR3 is 17 amino acids long. Here the CDR3 reads CASSEALWLAGGNEQFF. DNA of the CDR3: TGTGCCAGCAGTGAAGCGCTTTGGCTAGCGGGAGGCAATGAGCAGTTCTTC. Supplemented by reference TRBV2 and TRBJ2-1, the full variable domain reads EPEVTQTPSHQVTQMGQEVILRCVPISNHLYFYWYRQILGQKVEFLVSFYNNEISEKSEIFDDQFSVERPDGSNFTLKIRSTKLEDSAMYFCASSEALWLAGGNEQFFGPGTRLTVL.

The CDR3 region is CASTLPGTEAFF. Here the CDR3 DNA reads TGTGCCAGCACGCTGCCGGGCACTGAAGCTTTCTTT. This chain links TRBV6-1 with TRBJ1-1; D gene ambiguous. CDR1 is MNHNS, CDR2 SASEGT, per germline. Trimming shortened V by 7 bases and J by 4 bases, and 10 bases separated the two germline ends. The CDR3 is 12 residues long.

This chain links TRBV7-8 with TRBJ2-1; no clear D gene. The V end was cut by 1 base, the J end by 5 bases, with 9 bases between. The CDR3 has 14 residues. Germline V gene lookup returns CDR1 SGHVS and CDR2 FQNEAQ. The CDR3 spells CASSLGYRDNEQFF. The CDR3 coding sequence is TGTGCCAGCAGCTTAGGGTACCGGGACAATGAGCAGTTCTTC.

This clonotype is termed medium-sized. The chain links TRBV28 to TRBJ2-3; TRBD2 matches at 7 bases. Germline-derived CDR1 and CDR2 are MDHEN and SYDVKM. With V trimmed by 3 bases and J by 7 bases, 4 bases remained unmatched. The CDR3 loop spans 13 amino acids. The CDR3 DNA reads as TGTGCCAGCAGTTTCCGCGGGAGTAATACGCAGTATTTT. Translation gives CASSFRGSNTQYF. The variable domain in full, with the rest retrieved from reference TRBV28 and TRBJ2-3, is DVKVTQSSRYLVKRTGEKVFLECVQDMDHENMFWYRQDPGLGLRLIYFSYDVKMKEKGDIPEGYSVSREKKERFSLILESASTNQTSMYLCASSFRGSNTQYFGPGTRLTVL.

At least ten counts were recorded for this clonotype. This chain connects TRBV11-2 to TRBJ2-1, with D uncertain. The V end was cut by 2 bases, the J end by 5 bases, with 10 bases between. CDR1 SGHAT and CDR2 FQNNGV come from the germline V gene. This CDR3 comprises 14 residues. The CDR3 sequence: CASSLSPPDNEQFF. In DNA, the CDR3 is TGTGCCAGCAGCTTATCCCCACCAGACAATGAGCAGTTCTTC.

This clonotype was picked up a small number of times. The rearrangement links TRBV6-1 to TRBJ1-3, with D uncertain. V lost 8 bases, J lost 0 bases, and 14 bases lay in between. The CDR3 is 15 residues long. Germline V lookup: CDR1 MNHNS, CDR2 SASEGT. CDR3 region: CASRLGGNSGNTIYF. CDR3 bases: TGTGCCAGCCGGCTGGGAGGTAACTCTGGAAACACCATATATTTT.

This clonotype was recorded at least ten times. This chain links TRBV12-3 or TRBV12-4 with TRBJ1-5, with 7 bases lining up with TRBD1. V shed 5 bases and J 2 bases; nucleotides not matched to a gene: 6. The CDR3 runs to 15 residues. The CDR3 region is CASSTTGTGNQPQHF. For the CDR3, the DNA is TGTGCCAGCAGTACCACCGGGACAGGCAATCAGCCCCAGCATTTT.

This clonotype has a handful of counts. This chain joins TRBV5-1 and TRBJ1-1; TRBD1 is a possible D gene (5 bases). This CDR3 region has 14 residues. Germline V gene data show CDR1 as SGHRS and CDR2 as YFSETQ. The V gene lost 6 bases and the J gene lost 1 base, with 13 bases spanning the gap. CDR3 amino acids: CASTLGEGNTEAFF. CDR3 bases: TGCGCCAGCACCCTGGGGGAGGGGAACACTGAAGCTTTCTTT.

This clonotype has ten or more counts. The CDR3 DNA reads TGTGCCAGCGGGGGAGGGCAGAACACTGAAGCTTTCTTT. The encoded protein is CASGGGQNTEAFF. The chain combines TRBV6-2 or TRBV6-3 with TRBJ1-1; tentatively, D is TRBD1 (5 bases). Between the trimmed V and J ends, which lost 8 bases and 1 base, there was a span of 11 bases. Germline V lookup: CDR1 MNHEY, CDR2 SVGEGT. The length of the CDR3 is 13 residues.

This clonotype was detected once. One base away lies a much larger clone, so this may be a sequencing read error. As the CDR3 is not closed by the conserved phenylalanine or tryptophan, this likely results from a read error. The J gene is TRBJ2-7, the V gene TRBV7-2; no clear D. Per the germline V gene, CDR1 is SGHTA and CDR2 is FQGNSA. V was pared by 1 base and J by 1 base, with 8 bases between. The CDR3 length is 14 residues. Written as DNA, the CDR3 is TGTGCCAGCAGCTTAGGGGTAGAATCCTACGAGCAGTACTCC. Protein product: CASSLGVESYEQYS.

This clonotype appeared many times. V gene TRBV10-3 combines with J gene TRBJ2-5; 8 bases align to TRBD1. This CDR3 comprises 14 residues. The V and J ends lost 3 bases and 5 bases, in that order; junction bases with no gene match: 5. Per germline, CDR1 ENHRY and CDR2 SYGVKD. The CDR3 bases are TGTGCCATCAGTGAAGAGGACAGGGCTGAGACCCAGTACTTC. The encoded protein is CAISEEDRAETQYF.

This clonotype came up a few times. The V gene is TRBV7-2, the J gene TRBJ2-3; 9 bases align to TRBD2. J was trimmed by 4 bases and V by 1 base; bases with no gene match: 9. In germline, CDR1 is SGHTA, CDR2 FQGNSA. The CDR3 extends over 17 amino acids. CDR3 nucleotide sequence: TGTGCCAGCAGCTTAGAGATGGGAGGCGGGAGGGCAGATACGCAGTATTTT. Residues: CASSLEMGGGRADTQYF.

In this sample, this clonotype turned up many times. This rearrangement joins TRBV2 to TRBJ2-7, with no clear D. The V and J ends lost 0 bases and 3 bases respectively, with 15 bases between them. The germline CDR1 and CDR2 sequences are SNHLY and FYNNEI. The CDR3 is 16 residues long. The DNA for the CDR3 is TGTGCCAGCAGTGAAGCGCTGGGCAGCCTAATCTACGAGCAGTACTTC. Translation: CASSEALGSLIYEQYF.

At least ten counts were recorded for this clonotype. The rearrangement joins TRBV15 to TRBJ2-1; D might be TRBD1 (5 bases). This CDR3 contains 16 residues. The germline V gene encodes CDR1 LNHNV and CDR2 YYDKDF (reference sequence). V dropped 0 bases and J dropped 0 bases, with 9 bases sitting between them. The CDR3 here is CATSRERGSSYNEQFF. In DNA, the CDR3 is TGTGCCACCAGCAGAGAAAGGGGATCCTCCTACAATGAGCAGTTCTTC.

This clonotype was observed a few times. The V and J genes are TRBV15 and TRBJ2-1; 11 bases fit TRBD2. The CDR3 spans 15 residues. Trimming removed 3 bases from V and 4 bases from J; junction bases left unmatched: 2. The germline V gene encodes CDR1 LNHNV and CDR2 YYDKDF (reference sequence). CDR3 in amino acids: CATSRGLADYNEQFF. Written as DNA, the CDR3 is TGTGCCACCAGCAGGGGACTAGCGGATTACAATGAGCAGTTCTTC.

The chain combines TRBV29-1 with TRBJ2-7; tentative D call: TRBD1 (7 bases). There are 11 residues in the CDR3. Germline CDR1 is SQVTM and CDR2 is ANQGSEA. Trimming pared 6 bases from V and 4 bases from J, leaving 10 bases between. The CDR3 bases are TGCAGCGTGACAGGGAGGTACGAGCAGTACTTC. Translation: CSVTGRYEQYF.

This clonotype was picked up many times. The CDR3 sequence: CASSLRNAGTSTIYYEQYF. The CDR3 nucleotides are TGCGCCAGCAGCTTGAGGAACGCCGGGACTAGCACTATATACTACGAGCAGTACTTC. This chain connects TRBV5-1 to TRBJ2-7, with TRBD2 identical over 9 bases. With V trimmed by 1 base and J by 3 bases, 17 bases remained unmatched. There are 19 residues in the CDR3. From germline, CDR1 is SGHRS and CDR2 YFSETQ.

This clonotype was seen ten or more times. This rearrangement joins TRBV3-1 to TRBJ2-6, with 12 bases aligning to TRBD2. The junction had 8 bases not matched to a gene; V was cut back by 4 bases and J by 4 bases. The CDR3 covers 18 residues. Looked up from germline, CDR1 is LGHDT and CDR2 is YNNKEL (reference sequence). CDR3 in DNA: TGTGCCAGCAGCCGGACTAGCGGGGCCCTCTGGGGGGCCAACGTCCTGACTTTC. Its translation: CASSRTSGALWGANVLTF.